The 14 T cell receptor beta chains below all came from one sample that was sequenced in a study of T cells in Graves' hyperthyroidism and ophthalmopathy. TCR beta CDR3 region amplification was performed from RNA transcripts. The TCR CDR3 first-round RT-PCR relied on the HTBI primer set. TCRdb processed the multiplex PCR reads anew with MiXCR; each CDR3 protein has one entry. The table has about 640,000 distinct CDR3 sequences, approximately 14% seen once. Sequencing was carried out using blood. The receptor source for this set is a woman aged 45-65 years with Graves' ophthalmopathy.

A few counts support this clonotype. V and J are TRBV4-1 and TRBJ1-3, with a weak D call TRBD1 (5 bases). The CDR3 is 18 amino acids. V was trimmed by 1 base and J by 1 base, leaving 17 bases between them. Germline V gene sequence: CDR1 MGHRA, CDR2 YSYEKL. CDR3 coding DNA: TGCGCCAGCAGCCAAGGGGAGATGATGGGACCGTCTGGAAACACCATATATTTT. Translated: CASSQGEMMGPSGNTIYF.

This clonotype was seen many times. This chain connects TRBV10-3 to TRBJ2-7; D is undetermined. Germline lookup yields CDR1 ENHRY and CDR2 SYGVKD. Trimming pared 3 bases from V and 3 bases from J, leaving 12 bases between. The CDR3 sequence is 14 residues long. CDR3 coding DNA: TGTGCCATCAGTGATCCTCGAACGCACTACGAGCAGTACTTC. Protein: CAISDPRTHYEQYF.

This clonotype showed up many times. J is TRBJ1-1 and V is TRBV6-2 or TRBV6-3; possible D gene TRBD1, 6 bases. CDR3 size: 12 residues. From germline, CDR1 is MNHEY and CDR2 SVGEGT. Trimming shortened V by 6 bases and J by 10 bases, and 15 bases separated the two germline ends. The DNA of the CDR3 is TGTGCCAGCAGCACCGGGACAACACGAGCTTTCTTT. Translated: CASSTGTTRAFF.

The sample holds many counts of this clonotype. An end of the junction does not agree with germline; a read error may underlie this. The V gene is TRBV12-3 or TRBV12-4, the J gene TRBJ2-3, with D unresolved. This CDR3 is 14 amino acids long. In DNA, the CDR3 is TGTGCCAGCAGCTTAGATCGGAGCACAGATACGCAGTATTTT. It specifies CASSLDRSTDTQYF.

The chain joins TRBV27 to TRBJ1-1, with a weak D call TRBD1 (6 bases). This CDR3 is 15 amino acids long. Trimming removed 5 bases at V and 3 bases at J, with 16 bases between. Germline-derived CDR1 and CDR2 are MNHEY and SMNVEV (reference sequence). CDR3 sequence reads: CASSLYHAGDTEAFF. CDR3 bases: TGTGCCAGCAGTCTTTATCACGCAGGGGACACTGAAGCTTTCTTT.

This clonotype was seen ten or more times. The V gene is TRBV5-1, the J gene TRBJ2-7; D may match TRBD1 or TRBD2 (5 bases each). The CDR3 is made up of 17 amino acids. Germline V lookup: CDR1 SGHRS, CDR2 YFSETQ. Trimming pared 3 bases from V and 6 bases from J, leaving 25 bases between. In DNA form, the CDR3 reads TGCGCCAGCAGCTACGGGACCGAATGGGGTATCTTCAGCGAGCAGTACTTC. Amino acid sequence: CASSYGTEWGIFSEQYF.

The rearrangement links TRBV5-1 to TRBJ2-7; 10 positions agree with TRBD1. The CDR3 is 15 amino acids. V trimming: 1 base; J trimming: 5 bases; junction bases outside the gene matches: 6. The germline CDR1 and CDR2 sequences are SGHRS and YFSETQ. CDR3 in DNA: TGCGCCAGCAGCTTGATGACAGGGGGCGAAGACGAGCAGTACTTC. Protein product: CASSLMTGGEDEQYF.

Here the CDR3 reads CSASLANTGELFF. For the CDR3, the DNA is TGCAGTGCTAGCTTGGCGAACACCGGGGAGCTGTTTTTT. V and J are TRBV20-1 and TRBJ2-2; no clear D gene. Germline V gene lookup returns CDR1 DFQATT and CDR2 SNEGSKA (reference sequence). Trimming stripped 3 bases from V and 0 bases from J, with 5 bases between. The CDR3 length is 13 residues.

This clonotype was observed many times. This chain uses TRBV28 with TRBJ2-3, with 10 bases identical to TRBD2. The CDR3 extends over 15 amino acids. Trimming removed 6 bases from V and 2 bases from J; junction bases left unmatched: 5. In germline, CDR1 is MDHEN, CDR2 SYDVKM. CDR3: CASRASGRSTDTQYF. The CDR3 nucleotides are TGTGCCAGCAGGGCTAGCGGGAGATCCACAGATACGCAGTATTTT.

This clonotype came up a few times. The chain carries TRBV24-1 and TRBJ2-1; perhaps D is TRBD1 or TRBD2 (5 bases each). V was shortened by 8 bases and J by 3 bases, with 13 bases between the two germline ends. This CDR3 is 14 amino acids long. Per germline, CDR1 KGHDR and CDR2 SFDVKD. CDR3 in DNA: TGTGCCACCAAAGGGACGGGATTCTACAATGAGCAGTTCTTC. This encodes CATKGTGFYNEQFF.

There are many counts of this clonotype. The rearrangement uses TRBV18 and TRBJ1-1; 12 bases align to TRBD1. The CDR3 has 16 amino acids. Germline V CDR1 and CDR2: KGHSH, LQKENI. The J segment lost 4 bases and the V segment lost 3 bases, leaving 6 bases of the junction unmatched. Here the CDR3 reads CASSPGTGGRSTEAFF. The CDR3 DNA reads TGTGCCAGCTCACCCGGGACAGGGGGCAGGAGCACTGAAGCTTTCTTT. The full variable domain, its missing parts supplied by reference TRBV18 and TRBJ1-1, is NAGVMQNPRHLVRRRGQEARLRCSPMKGHSHVYWYRQLPEEGLKFMVYLQKENIIDESGMPKERFSAEFPKEGPSILRIQQVVRGDSAAYFCASSPGTGGRSTEAFFGQGTRLTVV.

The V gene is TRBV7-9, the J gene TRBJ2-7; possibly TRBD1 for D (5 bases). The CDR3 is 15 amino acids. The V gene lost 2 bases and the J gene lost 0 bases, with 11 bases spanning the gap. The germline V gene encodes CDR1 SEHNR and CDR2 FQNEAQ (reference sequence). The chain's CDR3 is CASSLLGQRSYEQYF. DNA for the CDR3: TGTGCCAGCAGCTTATTGGGGCAGCGCTCCTACGAGCAGTACTTC. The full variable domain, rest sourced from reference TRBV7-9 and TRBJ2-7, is DTGVSQNPRHKITKRGQNVTFRCDPISEHNRLYWYRQTLGQGPEFLTYFQNEAQLEKSRLLSDRFSAERPKGSFSTLEIQRTEQGDSAMYLCASSLLGQRSYEQYFGPGTRLTVT.

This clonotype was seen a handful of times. CDR3: CASSPHRVPSPLHF. The CDR3 DNA reads TGTGCCAGCAGTCCCCACAGGGTCCCCTCACCCCTCCACTTT. This chain joins TRBV7-2 and TRBJ1-6, with TRBD1 as a possible D gene (6 bases). CDR1 is SGHTA and CDR2 is FQGNSA in the germline V gene. Trimming stripped 6 bases from V and 10 bases from J, with 16 bases between. The CDR3 is 14 residues long.

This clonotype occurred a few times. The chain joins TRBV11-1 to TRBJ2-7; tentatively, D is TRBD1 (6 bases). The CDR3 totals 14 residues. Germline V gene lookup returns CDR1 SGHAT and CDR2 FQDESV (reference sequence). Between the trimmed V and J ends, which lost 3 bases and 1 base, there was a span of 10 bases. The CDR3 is CASSFGQYSYEQYF. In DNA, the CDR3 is TGTGCCAGCAGCTTTGGACAGTATTCCTACGAGCAGTACTTC. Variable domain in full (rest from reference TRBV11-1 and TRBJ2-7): EAEVAQSPRYKITEKSQAVAFWCDPISGHATLYWYRQILGQGPELLVQFQDESVVDDSQLPKDRFSAERLKGVDSTLKIQPAELGDSAMYLCASSFGQYSYEQYFGPGTRLTVT.